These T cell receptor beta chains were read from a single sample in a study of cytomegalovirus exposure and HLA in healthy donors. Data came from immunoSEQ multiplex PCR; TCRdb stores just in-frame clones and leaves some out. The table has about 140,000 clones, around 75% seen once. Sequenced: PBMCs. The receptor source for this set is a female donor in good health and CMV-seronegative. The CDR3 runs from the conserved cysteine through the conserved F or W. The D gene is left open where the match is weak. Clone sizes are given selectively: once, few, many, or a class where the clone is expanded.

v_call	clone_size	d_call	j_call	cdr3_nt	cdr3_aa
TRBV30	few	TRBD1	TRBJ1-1	TGTGCCTGGAGCCGCCCGGGACAGTCGAACACTGAAGCTTTCTTT	CAWSRPGQSNTEAFF
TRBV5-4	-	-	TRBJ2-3	TGTGCCAGCAGCTTTCCCGGCGGGTCCACAGATACGCAGTATTTT	CASSFPGGSTDTQYF
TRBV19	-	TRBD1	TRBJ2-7	TGTGCCAGTAGGGGGACAGGGACCTACGAGCAGTACTTC	CASRGTGTYEQYF
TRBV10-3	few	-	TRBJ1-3	TGTGCCATCAGTGACAGCGACCGGAGCTCTGGAAACACCATATATTTT	CAISDSDRSSGNTIYF
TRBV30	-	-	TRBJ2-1	TGTGCCGGGATCCTGACTAGTATCATTGAGCAGTTCTTC	CAGILTSIIEQFF
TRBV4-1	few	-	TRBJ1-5	TGCGCCAGCAGCCAAGCAAATAGCAATCAGCCCCAGCATTTT	CASSQANSNQPQHF
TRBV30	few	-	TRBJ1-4	TGTGCCTGGAGTGTAAGCGGTTCGGGAAGGGAAAAACTGTTTTTT	CAWSVSGSGREKLFF
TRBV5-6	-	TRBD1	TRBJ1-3	TGTGCCAGCAGCACTGGACAGGGGGCGCGGGACACCATATATTTT	CASSTGQGARDTIYF
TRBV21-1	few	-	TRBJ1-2	TGTGCCAGCAGCAAAGGGGGCAGACACGACTATGGCTACACCTTC	CASSKGGRHDYGYTF
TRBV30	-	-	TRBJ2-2	TGTGCCTGGAGGCCGGGACTCCGGCCCGGGGAGCTGTTTTTT	CAWRPGLRPGELFF
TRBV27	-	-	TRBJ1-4	TGTGCCAGCACCTCCAGGAGGAGGTCCATCGGGGAAAAACTGTTTTTT	CASTSRRRSIGEKLFF
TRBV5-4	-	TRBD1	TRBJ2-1	TGTGCCAGCAGCCCCTGGACAGGGAATCATGAGCAGTTCTTC	CASSPWTGNHEQFF
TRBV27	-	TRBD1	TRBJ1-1	TGTGCCAGCAGTTCCCCGGGACAGGGGGCCACTGAAGCTTTCTTT	CASSSPGQGATEAFF
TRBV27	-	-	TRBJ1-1	TGTGCCAGCAGTTTAGCCAGGGGGAACACTGAAGCTTTCTTT	CASSLARGNTEAFF
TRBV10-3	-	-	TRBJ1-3	TGTGCCATCAGTCGGGACACCTCTGGAAACACCATATATTTT	CAISRDTSGNTIYF
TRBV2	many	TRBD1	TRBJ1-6	TGTGCCAGCATGGGGGACAGGGGTTATAATTCACCCCTCCACTTT	CASMGDRGYNSPLHF
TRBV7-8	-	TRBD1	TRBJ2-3	TGTGCCAGCGGGACCCAGGGGGCCGGAACAGATACGCAGTATTTT	CASGTQGAGTDTQYF
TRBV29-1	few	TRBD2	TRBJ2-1	TGCAGCGTCGCGGGGACTAGCGGGGGATCCTACAATGAGCAGTTCTTC	CSVAGTSGGSYNEQFF
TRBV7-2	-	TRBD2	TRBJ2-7	TGTGCCAGCAGCGCTAGCGGGGGGGTCTACGAGCAGTACTTC	CASSASGGVYEQYF
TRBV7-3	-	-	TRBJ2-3	TGTGCCAGCAGCTTAGCGGGTGCAACCATGCGTACGCAGTATTTT	CASSLAGATMRTQYF
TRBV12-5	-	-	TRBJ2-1	TGTGCTAGTGGTTTGATGGTTGCCTACCCCTACAATGAGCAGTTCTTC	CASGLMVAYPYNEQFF
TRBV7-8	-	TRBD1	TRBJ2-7	TGTGCCAGCAGCTCGGACAGGGACTCCTACGAGCAGTACTTC	CASSSDRDSYEQYF